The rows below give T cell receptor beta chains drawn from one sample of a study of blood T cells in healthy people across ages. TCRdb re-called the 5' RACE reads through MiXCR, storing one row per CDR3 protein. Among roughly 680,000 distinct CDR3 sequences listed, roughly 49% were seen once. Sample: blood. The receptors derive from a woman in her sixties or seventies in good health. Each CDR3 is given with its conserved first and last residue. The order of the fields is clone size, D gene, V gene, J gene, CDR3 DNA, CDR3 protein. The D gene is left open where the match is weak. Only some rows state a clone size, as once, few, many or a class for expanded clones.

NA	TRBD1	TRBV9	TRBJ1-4	TGTGCCAGCAGCACTAGGGACAGTCTTAAGGAAAAACTGTTTTTT	CASSTRDSLKEKLFF
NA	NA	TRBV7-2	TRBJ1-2	TGTGCCAGCAGAATACGGGGTGGCTACACCTTC	CASRIRGGYTF
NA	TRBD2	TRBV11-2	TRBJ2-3	TGTGCCAGCAGCTTAGATTCCGGGACTAGCGGAAGCACAGATACGCAGTATTTT	CASSLDSGTSGSTDTQYF
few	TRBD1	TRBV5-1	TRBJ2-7	TGCGCCAGCAGCTCCCCCAGGGGGCAGCGGAGAATATACTACGAGCAGTACTTC	CASSSPRGQRRIYYEQYF
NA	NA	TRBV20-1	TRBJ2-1	TGCAGTGCTGCTAGGGGCGATGAGCAGTTCTTC	CSAARGDEQFF
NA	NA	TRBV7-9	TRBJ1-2	TGTGCCAGCAGCTTACGGCGGGCCCTCAACTATGGCTACACCTTC	CASSLRRALNYGYTF
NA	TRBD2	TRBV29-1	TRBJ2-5	TGCAGCGTGCGACTAGCGGGAGTCCAAGAGACCCAGTACTTC	CSVRLAGVQETQYF
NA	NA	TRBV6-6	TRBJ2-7	TGTGCCAGCAGCCCAGGGGATGACGAGCAGTACTTC	CASSPGDDEQYF
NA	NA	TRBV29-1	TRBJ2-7	TGCAGCGCCGAGTTGGGGGGCCTCTACGAGCAGTACTTC	CSAELGGLYEQYF
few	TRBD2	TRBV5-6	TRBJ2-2	TGTGCCAGCAGCCCACTAGCGATGAACACCGGGGAGCTGTTTTTT	CASSPLAMNTGELFF
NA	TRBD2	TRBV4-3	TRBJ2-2	TGCGCCAGCAGCCAGCCTAGCGGAGGGGAGACCGGGGAGCTGTTTTTT	CASSQPSGGETGELFF
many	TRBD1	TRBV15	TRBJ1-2	TGTGCCACCAGCAGAGATGTGACAGGGTCCTATGGCTACACCTTC	CATSRDVTGSYGYTF
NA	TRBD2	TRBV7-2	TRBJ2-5	TGTGCCAGCAGCCCTAGCGGGAGTAAGGAGACCCAGTACTTC	CASSPSGSKETQYF
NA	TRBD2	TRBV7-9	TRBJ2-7	TGTGCCAGCAACTTTTTAGCGGGGGGCCCCTACGAGCAGTACTTC	CASNFLAGGPYEQYF
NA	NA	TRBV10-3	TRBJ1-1	TGTGCCATCAGTGGGCAGGGAGGTCGCCCGAACACTGAAGCTTTCTTT	CAISGQGGRPNTEAFF
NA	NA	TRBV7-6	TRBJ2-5	TGTGCCAGCAGCGTGACTTGGGAGACCCAGTACTTC	CASSVTWETQYF
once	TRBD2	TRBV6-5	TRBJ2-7	TGTGCCAGCAGTTACTCGTTGGCTAGCGGCCCCCACGAGCAGTACTTC	CASSYSLASGPHEQYF
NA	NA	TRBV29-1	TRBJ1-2	TGCAGCGGTGGGCAGGGAGGCCGTTCGGGCTACACCTTC	CSGGQGGRSGYTF
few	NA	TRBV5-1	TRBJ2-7	TGCGCCAGCAGCTTGGCGGACACCGAGCAGTACTTC	CASSLADTEQYF
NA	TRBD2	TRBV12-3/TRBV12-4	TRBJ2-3	TGTGCCAGCAGCCCGATAAATAGCGGGAGACCCCGCGATACGCAGTATTTT	CASSPINSGRPRDTQYF
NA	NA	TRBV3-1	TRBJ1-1	TGTGCCAGCAGCCAAACACATGAAGCTTTCTTT	CASSQTHEAFF
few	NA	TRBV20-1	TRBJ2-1	TGCAGTGCTGACCAGCTCCCCTCTCTAGCTGACCTTTATAATGAGCAGTTCTTC	CSADQLPSLADLYNEQFF
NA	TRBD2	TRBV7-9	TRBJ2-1	TGTGCCAGCAGCCTCACTAGCGGGAGTGTCTTATACAATGAGCAGTTCTTC	CASSLTSGSVLYNEQFF
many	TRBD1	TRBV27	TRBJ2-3	TGTGCCAGCGGACCCCGGGACAGGGGGTGGGCAGATACGCAGTATTTT	CASGPRDRGWADTQYF
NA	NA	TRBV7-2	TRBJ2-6	TGTGCCAGCGCTCGGGCCAACGTCCTGACTTTC	CASARANVLTF
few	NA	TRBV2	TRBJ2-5	TGTGCCAGCAGTGAAGGCAATCGGGGGACCCAGTACTTC	CASSEGNRGTQYF
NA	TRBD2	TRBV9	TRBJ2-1	TGTGCCAGCAGCGCCCCCGGGAGGGCCTGGAATGAGCAGTTCTTC	CASSAPGRAWNEQFF
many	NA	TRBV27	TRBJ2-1	TGTGCCAGCAGTTCCAGGGGTGAGCAGTTCTTC	CASSSRGEQFF
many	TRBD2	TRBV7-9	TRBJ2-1	TGTGCCAGCAGCTTAGCGACTAGCGGGAGCACCAGCTCCTACAATGAGCAGTTCTTC	CASSLATSGSTSSYNEQFF
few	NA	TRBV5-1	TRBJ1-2	TGCGCCAGCAGCTTATCGGGGGCCGGGGACACAGTCTATGGCTACACCTTC	CASSLSGAGDTVYGYTF
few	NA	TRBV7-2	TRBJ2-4	TGTGCCAGCAGCTTACGACCTACTTACGGTCAGTACTTC	CASSLRPTYGQYF
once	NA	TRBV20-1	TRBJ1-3	TGCAGTGCTAGAGAGGGAATTACTGGAAACACCATATATTTT	CSAREGITGNTIYF
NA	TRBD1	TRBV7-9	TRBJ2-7	TGTGCCAGCGACCCCTCCCCAGACAGGGCCTACGAGCAGTACTTC	CASDPSPDRAYEQYF
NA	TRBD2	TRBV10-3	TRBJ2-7	TGTGCCACCTTCAGCGGGAGTTTGAATGAGCAGTACTTC	CATFSGSLNEQYF
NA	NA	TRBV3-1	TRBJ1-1	TGTGCCAGCAGCCGCAGGGCTACGGGATTTTACACTGAAGCTTTCTTT	CASSRRATGFYTEAFF
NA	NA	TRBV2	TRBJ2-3	TGTGCCAGCAGAACAAGGTGGCGGACTCGCACAGATACGCAGTATTTT	CASRTRWRTRTDTQYF
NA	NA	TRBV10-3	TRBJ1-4	TGTGCCATCAGTGGAGGGGGAAATAATGAAAAACTGTTTTTT	CAISGGGNNEKLFF
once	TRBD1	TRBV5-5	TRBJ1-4	TGTGCCAGCAGCTTGGGGACAGGGGGCTCGGCAACTAATGAAAAACTGTTTTTT	CASSLGTGGSATNEKLFF
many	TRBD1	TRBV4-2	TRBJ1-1	TGTGCCAGCAGCCAAGAAGGCTTCCGGGTGAGGGGGCAAGGGACTGAAGCTTTCTTT	CASSQEGFRVRGQGTEAFF
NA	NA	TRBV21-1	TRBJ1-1	TGTGCCAGCAACCACTACAAAAGAGGAGGGACAGGGGGAACTGAAGCTTTCTTT	CASNHYKRGGTGGTEAFF
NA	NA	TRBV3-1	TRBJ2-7	TGTGCCAGCAGCCAAGGTACGGGACCCTACTACGAGCAGTACTTC	CASSQGTGPYYEQYF
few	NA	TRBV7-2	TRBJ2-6	TGTGCCAGCAGCCCCAGGTCCTCTGGGGCCAACGTCCTGACTTTC	CASSPRSSGANVLTF
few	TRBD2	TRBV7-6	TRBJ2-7	TGTGCCAGCAGCTTAGGTCTAGCGGGAGGCGGAATGGTCTACGAGCAGTACTTC	CASSLGLAGGGMVYEQYF
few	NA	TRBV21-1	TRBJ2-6	TGTGCCAGCAGCAAAGCTCGCTGGGACTTCACAGCCAACGTCCTGACTTTC	CASSKARWDFTANVLTF
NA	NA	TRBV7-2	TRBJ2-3	TGTGCCGAAACCGGGGAACCTAGCACAGATACGCAGTATTTT	CAETGEPSTDTQYF
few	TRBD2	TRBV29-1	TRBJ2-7	TGCAGCGTTAGCGGGAGGAACTACTACGAGCAGTACTTC	CSVSGRNYYEQYF
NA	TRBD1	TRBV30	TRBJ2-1	TGTGCCTGGAGTGTACGAGACGGACAGGGGCATCGGGAGCAGTTCTTC	CAWSVRDGQGHREQFF
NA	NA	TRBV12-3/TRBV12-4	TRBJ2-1	TGTGCCAGCAGTTCATCAGGGGCCTTGGACGTGCAGTTCTTC	CASSSSGALDVQFF
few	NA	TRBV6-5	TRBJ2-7	TGTGCCAGCAGCCCGAGACAGGGAGGGTACGAGCAGTACTTC	CASSPRQGGYEQYF
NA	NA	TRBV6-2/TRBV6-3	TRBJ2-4	TGTGCCAGCAGTTACGAAGTCTCCCGAGCCAAAAACATTCAGTACTTC	CASSYEVSRAKNIQYF
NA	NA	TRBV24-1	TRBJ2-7	TGTGCCACCAGTGCCGGGCCGAGCTCCTACAATGAGCAGTACTTC	CATSAGPSSYNEQYF
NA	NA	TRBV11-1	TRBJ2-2	TGTGCCAGCAGCTTAGGGATGGCGAACACCGGGGAGCTGTTTTTT	CASSLGMANTGELFF
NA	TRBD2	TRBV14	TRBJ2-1	TGTGCCAGCAGCCAAGAATTAGGGACTAAAGAGCAGTTCTTC	CASSQELGTKEQFF